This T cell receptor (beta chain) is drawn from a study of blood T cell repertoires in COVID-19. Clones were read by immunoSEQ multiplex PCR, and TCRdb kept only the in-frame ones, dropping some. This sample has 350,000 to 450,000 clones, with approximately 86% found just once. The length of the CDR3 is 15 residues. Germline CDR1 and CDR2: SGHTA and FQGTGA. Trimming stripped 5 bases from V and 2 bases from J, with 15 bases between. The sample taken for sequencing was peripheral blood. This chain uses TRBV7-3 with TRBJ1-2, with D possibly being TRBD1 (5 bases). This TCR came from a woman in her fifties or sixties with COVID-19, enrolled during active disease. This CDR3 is CASSPGGGFNYGYTF. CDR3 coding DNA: TGTGCCAGCAGCCCGGGGGGAGGGTTCAACTATGGCTACACCTTC.